What follows are 3 T cell receptor beta chains derived from one specimen sequenced in a study of T cell responses to AZD1222 COVID-19 vaccine. Only in-frame clones appear in the TCRdb table, and some are missing; sequencing was by immunoSEQ multiplex PCR. The sample holds approximately 90,000 clones, about nine tenths seen once. Sequenced here: peripheral blood, sampled on day 0 of AZD1222 vaccination. These receptors came from an adult in good health.

The chain uses TRBV11-2 and TRBJ2-7, with D tentatively TRBD2 (6 bases). The germline V gene has CDR1 SGHAT and CDR2 FQNNGV. The CDR3 has 13 amino acids. V gave up 2 bases and J gave up 6 bases, with 11 bases separating them. The CDR3 is CASSLIGGFEQYF. CDR3 nucleotide sequence: TGTGCCAGCAGCTTAATCGGAGGGTTCGAGCAGTACTTC.

The V and J genes are TRBV6-5 and TRBJ2-1, with D perhaps TRBD2 (6 bases). This CDR3 region has 13 residues. Looked up from germline, CDR1 is MNHEY and CDR2 is SVGAGI. The V and J ends lost 6 bases and 4 bases respectively, with 10 bases between them. CDR3 bases: TGTGCCAGCAGCCGGGACTCTTACAATGAGCAGTTCTTC. Its protein is CASSRDSYNEQFF.

The chain has TRBV18 and TRBJ2-2; no clear D gene. Trimming left V 2 bases short and J 4 bases short, with 20 bases between. The CDR3 extends over 18 amino acids. The germline gives CDR1 KGHSH, CDR2 LQKENI. CDR3 sequence reads: CASSPRASSVSGTGELFF. The DNA of the CDR3 is TGTGCCAGCTCACCAAGAGCGTCCAGCGTCTCGGGCACCGGGGAGCTGTTTTTT.